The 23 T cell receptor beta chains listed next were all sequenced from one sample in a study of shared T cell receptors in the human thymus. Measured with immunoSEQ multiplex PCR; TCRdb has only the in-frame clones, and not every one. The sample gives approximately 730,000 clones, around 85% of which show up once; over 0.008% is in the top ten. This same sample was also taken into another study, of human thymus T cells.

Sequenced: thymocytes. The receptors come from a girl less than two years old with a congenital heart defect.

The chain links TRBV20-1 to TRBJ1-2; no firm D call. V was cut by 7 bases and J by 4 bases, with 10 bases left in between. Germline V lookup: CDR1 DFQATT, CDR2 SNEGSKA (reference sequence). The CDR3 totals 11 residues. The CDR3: CSEEPSYGYTF. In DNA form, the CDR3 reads TGCAGTGAAGAGCCCTCCTATGGCTACACCTTC.

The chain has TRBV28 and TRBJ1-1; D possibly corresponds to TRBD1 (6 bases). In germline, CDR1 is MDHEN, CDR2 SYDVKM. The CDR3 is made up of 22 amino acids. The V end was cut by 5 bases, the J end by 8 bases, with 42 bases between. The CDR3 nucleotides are TGTGCCAGCAGTCCGCCCGAACGGGACACTCCCGCCGGGTTCTCGAGTTGGAAAGAAGCTTTCTTT. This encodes CASSPPERDTPAGFSSWKEAFF. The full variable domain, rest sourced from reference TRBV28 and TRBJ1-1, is DVKVTQSSRYLVKRTGEKVFLECVQDMDHENMFWYRQDPGLGLRLIYFSYDVKMKEKGDIPEGYSVSREKKERFSLILESASTNQTSMYLCASSPPERDTPAGFSSWKEAFFGQGTRLTVV.

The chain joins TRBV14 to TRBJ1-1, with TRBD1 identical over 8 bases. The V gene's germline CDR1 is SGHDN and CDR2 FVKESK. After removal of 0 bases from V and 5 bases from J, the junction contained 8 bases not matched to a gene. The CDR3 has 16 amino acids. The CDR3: CASSQDWDRLETEAFF. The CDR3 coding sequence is TGTGCCAGCAGCCAAGATTGGGACAGGCTGGAAACTGAAGCTTTCTTT.

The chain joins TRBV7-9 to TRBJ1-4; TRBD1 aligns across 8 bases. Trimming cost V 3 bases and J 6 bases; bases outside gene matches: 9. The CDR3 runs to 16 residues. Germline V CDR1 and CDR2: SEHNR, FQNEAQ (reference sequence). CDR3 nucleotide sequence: TGTGCCAGCAGCTTCCCCTCAGGGGGCGCTGATGAAAAACTGTTTTTT. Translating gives CASSFPSGGADEKLFF.

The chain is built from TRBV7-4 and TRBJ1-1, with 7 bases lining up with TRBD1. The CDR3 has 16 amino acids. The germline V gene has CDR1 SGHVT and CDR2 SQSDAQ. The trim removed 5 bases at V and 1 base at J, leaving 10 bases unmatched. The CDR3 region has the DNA TGTGCCAGCAGCCCCGACAGGGTGCACAAGAACACTGAAGCTTTCTTT. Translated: CASSPDRVHKNTEAFF. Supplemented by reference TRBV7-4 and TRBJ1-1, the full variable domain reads GAGVSQSPRYKVAKRGRDVALRCDSISGHVTLYWYRQTLGQGSEVLTYSQSDAQRDKSGRPSGRFSAERPERSVSTLKIQRTEQGDSAVYLCASSPDRVHKNTEAFFGQGTRLTVV.

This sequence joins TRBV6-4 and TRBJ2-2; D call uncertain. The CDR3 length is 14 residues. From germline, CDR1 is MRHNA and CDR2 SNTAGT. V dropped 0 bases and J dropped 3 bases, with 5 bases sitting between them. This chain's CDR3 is CASSDSGHTGELFF. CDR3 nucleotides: TGTGCCAGCAGTGACTCGGGCCACACCGGGGAGCTGTTTTTT.

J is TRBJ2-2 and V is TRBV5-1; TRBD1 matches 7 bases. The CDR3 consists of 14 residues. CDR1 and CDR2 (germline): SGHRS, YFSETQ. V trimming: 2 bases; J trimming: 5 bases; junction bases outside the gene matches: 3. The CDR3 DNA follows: TGCGCCAGCAGCTTCCTACAGGGGACCGGGGAGCTGTTTTTT. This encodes CASSFLQGTGELFF.

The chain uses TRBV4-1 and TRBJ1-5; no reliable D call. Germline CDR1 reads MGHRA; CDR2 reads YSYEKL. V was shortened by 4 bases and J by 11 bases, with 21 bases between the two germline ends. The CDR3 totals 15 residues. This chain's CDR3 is CASSPGVPSGIAQHF. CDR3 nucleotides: TGCGCCAGCAGCCCCGGCGTGCCGTCGGGGATAGCCCAGCATTTT.

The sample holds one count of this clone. The CDR3 loop reads CASSAGQGHSNTGELFF. CDR3 bases: TGTGCCAGCAGCGCCGGACAGGGGCACTCGAACACCGGGGAGCTGTTTTTT. This rearrangement joins TRBV5-5 to TRBJ2-2, with TRBD1 matching 9 bases. The CDR3 consists of 17 residues. Unmatched junction bases numbered 7, after V lost 4 bases and J lost 0 bases. CDR1 and CDR2 (germline): SGHKS, YYEKEE (reference sequence).

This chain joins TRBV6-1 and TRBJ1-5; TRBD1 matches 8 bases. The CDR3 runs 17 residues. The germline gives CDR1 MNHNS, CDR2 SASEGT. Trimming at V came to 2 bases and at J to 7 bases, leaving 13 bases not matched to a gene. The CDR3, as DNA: TGTGCCAGCAGTGAATACGTTTTTTGCAGGGGGCACCAGCCCCAGCATTTT. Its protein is CASSEYVFCRGHQPQHF.

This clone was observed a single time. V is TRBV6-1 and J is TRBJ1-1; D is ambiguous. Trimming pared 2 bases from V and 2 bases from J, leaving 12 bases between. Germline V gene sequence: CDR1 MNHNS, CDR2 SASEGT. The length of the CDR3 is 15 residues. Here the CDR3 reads CASSEKSSGNTEAFF. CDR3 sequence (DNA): TGTGCCAGCAGTGAAAAGAGCTCAGGAAACACTGAAGCTTTCTTT.

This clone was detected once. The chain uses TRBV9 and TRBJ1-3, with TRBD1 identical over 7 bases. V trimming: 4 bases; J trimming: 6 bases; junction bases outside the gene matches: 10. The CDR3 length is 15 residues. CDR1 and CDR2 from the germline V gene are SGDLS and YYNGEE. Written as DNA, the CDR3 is TGTGCCAGCAGCCCTGACAGGGCGGCTGTAAACACCATATATTTT. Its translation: CASSPDRAAVNTIYF.

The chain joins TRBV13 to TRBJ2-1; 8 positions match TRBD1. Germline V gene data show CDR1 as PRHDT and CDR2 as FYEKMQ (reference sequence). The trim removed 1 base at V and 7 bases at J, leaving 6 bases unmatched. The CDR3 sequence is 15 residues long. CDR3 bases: TGTGCCAGCAGCTTAGACGGACAGGGTCAAAATGAGCAGTTCTTC. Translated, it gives CASSLDGQGQNEQFF.

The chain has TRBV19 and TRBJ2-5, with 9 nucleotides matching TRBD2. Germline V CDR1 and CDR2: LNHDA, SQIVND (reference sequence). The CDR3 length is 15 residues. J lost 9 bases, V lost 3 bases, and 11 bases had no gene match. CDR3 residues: CASSISGGGLLAQYF. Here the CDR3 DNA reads TGTGCCAGTAGTATTAGCGGGGGAGGGCTTCTGGCCCAGTACTTC.

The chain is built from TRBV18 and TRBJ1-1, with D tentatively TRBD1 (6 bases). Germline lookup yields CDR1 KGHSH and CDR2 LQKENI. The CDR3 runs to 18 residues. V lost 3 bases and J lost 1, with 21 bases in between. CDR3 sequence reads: CASSPRGHRTEPNTEAFF. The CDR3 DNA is TGTGCCAGCTCACCCCGGGGACATCGGACAGAGCCGAACACTGAAGCTTTCTTT.

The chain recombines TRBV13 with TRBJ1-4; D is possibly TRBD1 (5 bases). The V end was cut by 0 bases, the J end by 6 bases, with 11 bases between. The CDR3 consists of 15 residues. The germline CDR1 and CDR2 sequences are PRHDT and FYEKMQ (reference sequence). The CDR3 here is CASSLGGREDEKLFF. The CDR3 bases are TGTGCCAGCAGCTTAGGGGGGCGGGAGGATGAAAAACTGTTTTTT.

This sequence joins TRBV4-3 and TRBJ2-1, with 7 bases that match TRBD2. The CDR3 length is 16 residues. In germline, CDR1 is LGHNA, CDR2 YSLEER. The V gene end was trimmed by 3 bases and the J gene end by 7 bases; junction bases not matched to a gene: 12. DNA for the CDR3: TGCGCCAGCAGCCAGGATCCTCATGGGACTAAAAATGAGCAGTTCTTC. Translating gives CASSQDPHGTKNEQFF.

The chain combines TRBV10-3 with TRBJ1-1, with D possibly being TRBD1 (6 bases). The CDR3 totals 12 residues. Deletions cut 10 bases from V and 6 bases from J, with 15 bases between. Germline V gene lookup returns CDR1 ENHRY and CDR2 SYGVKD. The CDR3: CATQTGGPEAFF. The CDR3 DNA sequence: TGTGCCACCCAAACCGGGGGGCCTGAAGCTTTCTTT.

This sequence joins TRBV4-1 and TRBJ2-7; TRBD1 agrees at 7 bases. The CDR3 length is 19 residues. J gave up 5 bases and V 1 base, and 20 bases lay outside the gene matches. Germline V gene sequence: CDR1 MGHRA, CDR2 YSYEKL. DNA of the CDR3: TGCGCCAGCAGCCAAGCAGCTCCGTTAACCGACAGGGTACGTCACGAGCAGTACTTC. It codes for CASSQAAPLTDRVRHEQYF.

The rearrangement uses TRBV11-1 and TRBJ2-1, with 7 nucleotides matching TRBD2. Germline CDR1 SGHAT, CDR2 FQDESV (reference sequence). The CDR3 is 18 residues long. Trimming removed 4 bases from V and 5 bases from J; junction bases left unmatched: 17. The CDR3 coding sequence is TGTGCCAGCAGCTCCCGGGGGTCGGGCGGGGGAGTGGACAATGAGCAGTTCTTC. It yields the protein CASSSRGSGGGVDNEQFF.

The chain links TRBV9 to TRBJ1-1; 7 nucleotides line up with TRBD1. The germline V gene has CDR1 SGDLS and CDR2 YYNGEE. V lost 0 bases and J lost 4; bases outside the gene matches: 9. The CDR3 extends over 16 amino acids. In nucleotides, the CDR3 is TGTGCCAGCAGCGTAGTCGGAGACAACAGGGGCACTGAAGCTTTCTTT. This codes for CASSVVGDNRGTEAFF.

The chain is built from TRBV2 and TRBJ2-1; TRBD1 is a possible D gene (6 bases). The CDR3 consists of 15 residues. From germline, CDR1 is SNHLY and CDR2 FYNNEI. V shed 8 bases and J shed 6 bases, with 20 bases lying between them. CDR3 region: CASRSGTKAPNEQFF. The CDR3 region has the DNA TGTGCCAGCCGCTCGGGGACAAAGGCTCCCAATGAGCAGTTCTTC.

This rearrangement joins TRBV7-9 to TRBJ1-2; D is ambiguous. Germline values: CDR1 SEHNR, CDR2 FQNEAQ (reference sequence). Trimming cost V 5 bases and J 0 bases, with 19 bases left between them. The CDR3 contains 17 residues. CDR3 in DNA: TGTGCCAGCAGCACCGTTAGCCGTCAAAAACCTAACTATGGCTACACCTTC. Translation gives CASSTVSRQKPNYGYTF. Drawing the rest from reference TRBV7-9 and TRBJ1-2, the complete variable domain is DTGVSQNPRHKITKRGQNVTFRCDPISEHNRLYWYRQTLGQGPEFLTYFQNEAQLEKSRLLSDRFSAERPKGSFSTLEIQRTEQGDSAMYLCASSTVSRQKPNYGYTFGSGTRLTVV.